This record concerns one TCR beta chain sequence. The antigen is not known. Compared with germline, one end of the junction differs, possibly owing to a read error. RNA was extracted from bulk tissue without any cell sorting. The CDR3 loop spans 15 amino acids. Looked up from germline, CDR1 is MNHEY and CDR2 is SVGEGT. This sample is drawn from a study of tumor and adjacent non-tumor tissue in lung cancer. On the study more broadly: The patients, around 9 men and about 5 women, were roughly 30 to 80 with stage I to III disease.

Findings and limits, study-wide: In normal lung, the top 100 clones were significantly more dominant than in tumor.

A modified ARM-PCR protocol with three rounds of nested PCR amplified TCRbeta. One entry per CDR3 protein results from TCRdb running MiXCR on the multiplex PCR reads. This sample has 90,000 to 130,000 distinct CDR3 sequences; about 80% occur once, and the top ten carry about 23%. The sample comprised lung tumor tissue. V usage is TRBV6-2 or TRBV6-3 and J usage is TRBJ2-1, with TRBD2 matching over 10 bases. The origin of this receptor is a man in his 70s with non-small cell lung cancer. The CDR3 DNA reads as TGTGCCATCAGTTACCGGACTAGCGGATACAATGAACAGTTCTTC. Protein product: CAISYRTSGYNEQFF.